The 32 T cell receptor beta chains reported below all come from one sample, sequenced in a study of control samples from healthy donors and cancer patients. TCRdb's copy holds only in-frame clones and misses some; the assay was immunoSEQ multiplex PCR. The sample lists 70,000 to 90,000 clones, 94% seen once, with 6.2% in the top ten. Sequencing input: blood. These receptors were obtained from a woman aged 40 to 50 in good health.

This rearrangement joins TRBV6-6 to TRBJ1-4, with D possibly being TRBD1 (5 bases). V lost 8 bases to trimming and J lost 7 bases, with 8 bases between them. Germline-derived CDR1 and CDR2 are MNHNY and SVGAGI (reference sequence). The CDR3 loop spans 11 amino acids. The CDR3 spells CASGGGEKLFF. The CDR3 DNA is TGTGCCAGCGGGGGAGGTGAAAAACTGTTTTTT.

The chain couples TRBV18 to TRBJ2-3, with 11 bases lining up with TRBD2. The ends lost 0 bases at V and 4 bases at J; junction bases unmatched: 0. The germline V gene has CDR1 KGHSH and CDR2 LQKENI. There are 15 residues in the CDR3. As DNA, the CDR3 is TGTGCCAGCTCACCACCACTAGCGGGAGCAGATACGCAGTATTTT. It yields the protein CASSPPLAGADTQYF.

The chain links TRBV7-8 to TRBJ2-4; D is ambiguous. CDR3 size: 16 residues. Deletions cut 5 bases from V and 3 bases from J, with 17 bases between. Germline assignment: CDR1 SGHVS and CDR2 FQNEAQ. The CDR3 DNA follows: TGTGCCAGCAGCCCCCGGGCCCTCTCGAACAAAAACATTCAGTACTTC. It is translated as CASSPRALSNKNIQYF. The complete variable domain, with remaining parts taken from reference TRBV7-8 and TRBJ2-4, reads GAGVSQSPRYKVAKRGQDVALRCDPISGHVSLFWYQQALGQGPEFLTYFQNEAQLDKSGLPSDRFFAERPEGSVSTLKIQRTQQEDSAVYLCASSPRALSNKNIQYFGAGTRLSVL.

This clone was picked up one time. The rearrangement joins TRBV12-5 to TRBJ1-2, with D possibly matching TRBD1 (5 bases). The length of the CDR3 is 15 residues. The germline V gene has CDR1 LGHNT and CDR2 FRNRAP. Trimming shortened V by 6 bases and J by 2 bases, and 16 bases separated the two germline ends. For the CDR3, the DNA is TGTGCTAGTGGATTAGACAGCTTCCTGAACTATGGCTACACCTTC. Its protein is CASGLDSFLNYGYTF. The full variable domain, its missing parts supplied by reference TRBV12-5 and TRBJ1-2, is DARVTQTPRHKVTEMGQEVTMRCQPILGHNTVFWYRQTMMQGLELLAYFRNRAPLDDSGMPKDRFSAEMPDATLATLKIQPSEPRDSAVYFCASGLDSFLNYGYTFGSGTRLTVV.

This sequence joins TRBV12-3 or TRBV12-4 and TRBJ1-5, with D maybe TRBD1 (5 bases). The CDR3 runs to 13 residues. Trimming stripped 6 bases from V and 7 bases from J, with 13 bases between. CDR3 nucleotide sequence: TGTGCCAGCAGAGGGACCAATACCCAGCCCCAGCATTTT. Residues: CASRGTNTQPQHF.

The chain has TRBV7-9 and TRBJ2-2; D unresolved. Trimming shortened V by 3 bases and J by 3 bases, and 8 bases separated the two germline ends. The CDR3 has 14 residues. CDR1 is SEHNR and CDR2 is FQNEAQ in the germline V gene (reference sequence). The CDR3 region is CASSFVIDTGELFF. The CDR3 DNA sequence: TGTGCCAGCAGCTTTGTTATAGACACCGGGGAGCTGTTTTTT.

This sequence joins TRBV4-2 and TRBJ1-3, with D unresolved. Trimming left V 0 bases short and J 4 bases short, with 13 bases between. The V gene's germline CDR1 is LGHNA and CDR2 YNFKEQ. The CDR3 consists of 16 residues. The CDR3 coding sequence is TGTGCCAGCAGCCAAGATATAACACTACGGGGAAACACCATATATTTT. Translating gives CASSQDITLRGNTIYF.

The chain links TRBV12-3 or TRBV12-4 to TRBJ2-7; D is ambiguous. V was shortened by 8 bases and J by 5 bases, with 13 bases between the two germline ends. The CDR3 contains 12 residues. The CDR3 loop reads CASSVSINEQYF. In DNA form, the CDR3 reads TGTGCCAGCTCCGTTAGTATCAACGAGCAGTACTTC.

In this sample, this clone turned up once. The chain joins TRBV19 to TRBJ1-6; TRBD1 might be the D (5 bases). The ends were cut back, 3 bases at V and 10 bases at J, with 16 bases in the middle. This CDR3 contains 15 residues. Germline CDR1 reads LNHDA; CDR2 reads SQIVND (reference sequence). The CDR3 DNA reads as TGTGCCAGTAGTATTATCGGCGGGGGAGACTCACCCCTCCACTTT. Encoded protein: CASSIIGGGDSPLHF.

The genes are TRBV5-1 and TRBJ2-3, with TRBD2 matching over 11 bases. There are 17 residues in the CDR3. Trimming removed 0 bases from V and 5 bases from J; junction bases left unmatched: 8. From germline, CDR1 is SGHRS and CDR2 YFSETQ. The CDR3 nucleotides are TGCGCCAGCAGCTTGGGGTCCACTAGCGGGAGTTTAGATACGCAGTATTTT. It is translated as CASSLGSTSGSLDTQYF.

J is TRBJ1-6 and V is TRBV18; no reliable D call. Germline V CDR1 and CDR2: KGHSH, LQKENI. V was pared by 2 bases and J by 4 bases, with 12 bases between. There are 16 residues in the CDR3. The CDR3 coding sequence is TGTGCCAGCTCACCATTTTCAGAGATGTATAATTCACCCCTCCACTTT. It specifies CASSPFSEMYNSPLHF.

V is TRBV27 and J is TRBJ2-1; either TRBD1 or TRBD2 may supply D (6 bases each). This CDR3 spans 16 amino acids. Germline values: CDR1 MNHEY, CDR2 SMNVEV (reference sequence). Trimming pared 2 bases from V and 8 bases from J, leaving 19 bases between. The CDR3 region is CASSLAPRPGAHEQFF. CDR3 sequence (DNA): TGTGCCAGCAGTTTAGCACCCAGGCCGGGGGCACATGAGCAGTTCTTC.

This CDR3 is CASSPEWDRNTEAFF. The CDR3 DNA sequence: TGTGCCAGCAGCCCTGAATGGGACAGAAACACTGAAGCTTTCTTT. The rearrangement uses TRBV11-2 and TRBJ1-1, with 7 bases that match TRBD1. The junction had 8 bases not matched to a gene; V was cut back by 5 bases and J by 2 bases. Germline lookup yields CDR1 SGHAT and CDR2 FQNNGV. There are 15 residues in the CDR3.

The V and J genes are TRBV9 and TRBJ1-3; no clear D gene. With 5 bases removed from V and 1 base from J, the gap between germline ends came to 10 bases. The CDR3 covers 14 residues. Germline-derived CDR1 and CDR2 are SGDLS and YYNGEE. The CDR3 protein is CASSVGWSGNTIYF. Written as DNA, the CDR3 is TGTGCCAGCAGTGTTGGGTGGTCTGGAAACACCATATATTTT.

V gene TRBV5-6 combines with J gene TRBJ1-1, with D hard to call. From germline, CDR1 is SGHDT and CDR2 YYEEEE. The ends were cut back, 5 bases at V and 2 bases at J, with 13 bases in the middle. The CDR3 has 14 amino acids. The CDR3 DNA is TGTGCCAGCAGATCGGTCAACAGAAACACTGAAGCTTTCTTT. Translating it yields CASRSVNRNTEAFF.

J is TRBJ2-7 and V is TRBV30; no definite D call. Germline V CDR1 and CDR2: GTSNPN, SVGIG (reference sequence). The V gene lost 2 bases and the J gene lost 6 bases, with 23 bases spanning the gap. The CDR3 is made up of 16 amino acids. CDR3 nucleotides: TGTGCCTGGAGTTGGGTGGGGTTCCACCCTACCATCGAGCAGTACTTC. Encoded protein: CAWSWVGFHPTIEQYF.

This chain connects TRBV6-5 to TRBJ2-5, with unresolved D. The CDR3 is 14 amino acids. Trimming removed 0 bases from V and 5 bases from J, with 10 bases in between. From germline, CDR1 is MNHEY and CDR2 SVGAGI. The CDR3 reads CASSYSHSMETQYF. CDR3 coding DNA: TGTGCCAGCAGTTACTCTCACAGTATGGAGACCCAGTACTTC.

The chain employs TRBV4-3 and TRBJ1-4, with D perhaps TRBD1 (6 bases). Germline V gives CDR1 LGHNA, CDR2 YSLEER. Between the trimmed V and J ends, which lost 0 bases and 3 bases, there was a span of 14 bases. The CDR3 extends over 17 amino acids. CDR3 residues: CASSQDWGGAANEKLFF. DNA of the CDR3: TGCGCCAGCAGCCAAGATTGGGGGGGGGCGGCTAATGAAAAACTGTTTTTT.

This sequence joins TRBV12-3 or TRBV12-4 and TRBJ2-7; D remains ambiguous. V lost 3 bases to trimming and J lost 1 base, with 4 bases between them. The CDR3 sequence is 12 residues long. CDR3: CASSFGSYEQYF. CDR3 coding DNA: TGTGCCAGCAGTTTTGGGTCCTACGAGCAGTACTTC.

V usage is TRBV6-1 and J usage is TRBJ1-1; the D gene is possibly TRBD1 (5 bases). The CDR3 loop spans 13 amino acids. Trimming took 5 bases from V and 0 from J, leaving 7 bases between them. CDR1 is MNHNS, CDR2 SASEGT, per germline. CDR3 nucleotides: TGTGCCAGCAGTCAACAGGTGAACACTGAAGCTTTCTTT. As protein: CASSQQVNTEAFF.

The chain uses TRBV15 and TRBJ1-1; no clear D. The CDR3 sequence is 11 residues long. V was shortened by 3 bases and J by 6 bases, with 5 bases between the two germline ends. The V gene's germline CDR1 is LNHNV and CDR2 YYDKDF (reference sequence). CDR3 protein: CATSSYAEAFF. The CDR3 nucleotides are TGTGCCACCAGCAGTTACGCTGAAGCTTTCTTT.

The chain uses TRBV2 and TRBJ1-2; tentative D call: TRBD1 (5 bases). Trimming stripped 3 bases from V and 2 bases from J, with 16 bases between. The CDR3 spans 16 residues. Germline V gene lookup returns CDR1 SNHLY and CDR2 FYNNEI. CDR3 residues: CASSDPKGWSNYGYTF. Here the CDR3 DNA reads TGTGCCAGCAGTGACCCTAAGGGGTGGTCCAACTATGGCTACACCTTC. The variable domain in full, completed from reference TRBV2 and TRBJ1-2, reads EPEVTQTPSHQVTQMGQEVILRCVPISNHLYFYWYRQILGQKVEFLVSFYNNEISEKSEIFDDQFSVERPDGSNFTLKIRSTKLEDSAMYFCASSDPKGWSNYGYTFGSGTRLTVV.

CDR3 coding DNA: TGTGCCAGCAGCTCGGGGGGCATGAACACTGAAGCTTTCTTT. Translating gives CASSSGGMNTEAFF. The chain joins TRBV7-3 to TRBJ1-1; weak D call: TRBD1 (6 bases). Trimming shortened V by 4 bases and J by 0 bases, and 9 bases separated the two germline ends. Germline-derived CDR1 and CDR2 are SGHTA and FQGTGA. The CDR3 has 14 residues.

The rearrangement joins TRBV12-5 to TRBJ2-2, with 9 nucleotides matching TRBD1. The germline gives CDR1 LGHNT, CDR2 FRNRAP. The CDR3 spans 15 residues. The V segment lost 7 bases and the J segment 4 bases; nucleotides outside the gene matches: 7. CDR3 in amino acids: CASAPGTGTTGELFF. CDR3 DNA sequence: TGTGCTAGTGCCCCCGGGACAGGGACCACCGGGGAGCTGTTTTTT.

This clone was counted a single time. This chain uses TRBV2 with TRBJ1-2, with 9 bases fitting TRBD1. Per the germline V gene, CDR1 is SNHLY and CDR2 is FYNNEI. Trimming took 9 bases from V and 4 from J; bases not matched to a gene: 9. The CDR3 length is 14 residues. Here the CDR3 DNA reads TGTGCCAGTCAGCCGGGACAGGGAGGCTATGGCTACACCTTC. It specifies CASQPGQGGYGYTF.

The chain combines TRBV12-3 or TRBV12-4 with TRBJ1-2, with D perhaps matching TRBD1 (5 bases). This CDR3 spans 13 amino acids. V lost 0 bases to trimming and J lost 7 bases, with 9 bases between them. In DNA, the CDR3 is TGTGCCAGCAGTTTAGCGGAAGGGGCTGGCTACACCTTC. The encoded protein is CASSLAEGAGYTF.

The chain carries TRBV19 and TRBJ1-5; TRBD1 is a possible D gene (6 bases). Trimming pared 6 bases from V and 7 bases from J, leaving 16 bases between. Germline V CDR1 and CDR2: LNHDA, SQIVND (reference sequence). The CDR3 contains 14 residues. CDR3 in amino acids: CASSETGARQPQHF. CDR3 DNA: TGTGCCAGTAGCGAAACGGGGGCCCGGCAGCCCCAGCATTTT.

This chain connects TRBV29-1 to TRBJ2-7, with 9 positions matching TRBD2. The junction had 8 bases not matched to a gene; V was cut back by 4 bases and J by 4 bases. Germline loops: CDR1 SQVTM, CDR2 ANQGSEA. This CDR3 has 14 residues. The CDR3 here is CSVVPSGRIYEQYF. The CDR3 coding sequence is TGCAGCGTTGTTCCCAGCGGGAGGATTTACGAGCAGTACTTC.

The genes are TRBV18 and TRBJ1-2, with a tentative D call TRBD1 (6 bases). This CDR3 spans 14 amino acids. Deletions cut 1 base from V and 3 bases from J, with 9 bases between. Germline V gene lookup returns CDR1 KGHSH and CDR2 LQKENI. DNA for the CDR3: TGTGCCAGCTCACCACGGGACAAACACTATGGCTACACCTTC. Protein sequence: CASSPRDKHYGYTF.

This CDR3 reads CASSPGLAGIEQYF. The CDR3 DNA sequence: TGTGCCAGCAGCCCCGGACTAGCGGGAATCGAGCAGTACTTC. V gene TRBV6-5 combines with J gene TRBJ2-7; TRBD2 aligns across 12 bases. CDR3 length equals 14 residues. Looked up from germline, CDR1 is MNHEY and CDR2 is SVGAGI. The V segment lost 6 bases and the J segment 6 bases; nucleotides outside the gene matches: 6.

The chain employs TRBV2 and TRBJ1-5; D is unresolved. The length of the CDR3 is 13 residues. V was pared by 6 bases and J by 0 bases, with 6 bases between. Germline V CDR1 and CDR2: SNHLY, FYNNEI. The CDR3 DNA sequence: TGTGCCAGCAGACCGAGTAGCAATCAGCCCCAGCATTTT. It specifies CASRPSSNQPQHF.

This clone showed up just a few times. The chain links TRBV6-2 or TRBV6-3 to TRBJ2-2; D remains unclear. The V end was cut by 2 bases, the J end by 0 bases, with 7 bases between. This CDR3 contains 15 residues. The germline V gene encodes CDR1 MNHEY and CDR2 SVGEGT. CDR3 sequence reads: CASSYDLTNTGELFF. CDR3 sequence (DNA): TGTGCCAGCAGTTACGACCTGACGAACACCGGGGAGCTGTTTTTT.